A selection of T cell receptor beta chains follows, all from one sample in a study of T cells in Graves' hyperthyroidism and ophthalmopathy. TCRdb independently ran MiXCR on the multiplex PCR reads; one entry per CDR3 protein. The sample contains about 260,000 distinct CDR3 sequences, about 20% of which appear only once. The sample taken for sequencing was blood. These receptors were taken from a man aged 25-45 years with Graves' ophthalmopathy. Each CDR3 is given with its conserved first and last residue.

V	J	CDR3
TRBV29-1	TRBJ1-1	CSVVPGAYTEAFF
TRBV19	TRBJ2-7	CASSNKYEQYF
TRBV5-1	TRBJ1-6	CASSFSDSSNSPLHF
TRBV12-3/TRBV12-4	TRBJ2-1	CASRGRNYNEQFF
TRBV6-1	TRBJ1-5	CASRPQRPNQPQHF
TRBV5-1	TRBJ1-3	CASSLQPNSGNTIYF
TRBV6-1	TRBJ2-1	CASSEAGNEQFF
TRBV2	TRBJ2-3	CASSEEEGTTDTQYF
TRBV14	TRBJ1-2	CASSRLPEGAEGYTF
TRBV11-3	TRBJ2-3	CASSLDGSTDTQYF
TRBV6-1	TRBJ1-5	CATDLETGHSNQPQHF
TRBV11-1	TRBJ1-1	CASSLALRNTEAFF
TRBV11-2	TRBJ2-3	CASSLSLLSGRTDTQYF
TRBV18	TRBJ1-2	CASSEVDGYTF